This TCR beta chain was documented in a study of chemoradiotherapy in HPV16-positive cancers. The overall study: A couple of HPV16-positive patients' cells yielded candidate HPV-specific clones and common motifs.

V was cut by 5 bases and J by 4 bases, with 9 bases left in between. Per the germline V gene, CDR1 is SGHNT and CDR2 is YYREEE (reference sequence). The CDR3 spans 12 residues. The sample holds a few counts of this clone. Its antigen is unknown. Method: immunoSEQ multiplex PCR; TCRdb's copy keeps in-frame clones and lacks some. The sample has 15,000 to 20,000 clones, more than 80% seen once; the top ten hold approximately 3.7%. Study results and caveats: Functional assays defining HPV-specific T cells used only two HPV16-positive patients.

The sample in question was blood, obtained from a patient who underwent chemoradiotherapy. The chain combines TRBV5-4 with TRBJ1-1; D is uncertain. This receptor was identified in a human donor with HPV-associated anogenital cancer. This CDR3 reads CASSSVATEAFF. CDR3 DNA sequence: TGTGCCAGCAGTTCAGTGGCCACTGAAGCTTTCTTT.